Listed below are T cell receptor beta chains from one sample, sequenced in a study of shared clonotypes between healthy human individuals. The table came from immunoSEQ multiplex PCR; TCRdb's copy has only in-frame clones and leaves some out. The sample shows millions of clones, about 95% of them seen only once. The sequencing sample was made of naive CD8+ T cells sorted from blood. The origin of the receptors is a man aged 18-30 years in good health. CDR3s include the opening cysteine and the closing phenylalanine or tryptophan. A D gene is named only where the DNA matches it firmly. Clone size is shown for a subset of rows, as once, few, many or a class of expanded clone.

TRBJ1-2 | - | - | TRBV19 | TGTGCCAGTAGTGTAACAGGGTTTTACTATGGCTACACCTTC | CASSVTGFYYGYTF
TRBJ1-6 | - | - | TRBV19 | TGTGCCAGTAGTATAGAAGGAGGACTTTCACCCCTCCACTTT | CASSIEGGLSPLHF
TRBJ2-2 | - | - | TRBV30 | TGTGCCTGGACCTACTCGGGTGGCACCGGGGAGCTGTTTTTT | CAWTYSGGTGELFF
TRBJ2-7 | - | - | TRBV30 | TGTGCCTGGAGTGTACTTAGCCCCAACGAACAGTACTTC | CAWSVLSPNEQYF
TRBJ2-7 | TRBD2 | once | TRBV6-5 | TGTGCCAGCCGTGGGCTAGCGGGAGCCTCCTACGAGCAGTACTTC | CASRGLAGASYEQYF
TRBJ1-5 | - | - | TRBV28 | TGTGCCATCACGGGAGGTCCTGGGGCCTATAGCAATCAGCCCCAGCATTTT | CAITGGPGAYSNQPQHF
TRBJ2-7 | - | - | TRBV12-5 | TGTGCTAGTGGCCCGGGAAGGGACGCCTCCTACGAGCAGTACTTC | CASGPGRDASYEQYF
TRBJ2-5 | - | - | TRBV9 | TGTGCCAGCAGCGAGGACCGGGGGGAGACCCAGTACTTC | CASSEDRGETQYF
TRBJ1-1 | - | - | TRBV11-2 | TGTGCCAGCAGCTTAAGACAGCACACTGAAGCTTTCTTT | CASSLRQHTEAFF
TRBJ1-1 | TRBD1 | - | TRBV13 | TGTGCCAGCAGCTCCCCGTCGGACAGGGGGCTTACTGAAGCTTTCTTT | CASSSPSDRGLTEAFF
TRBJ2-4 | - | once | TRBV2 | TGTGCCAGCAGGGAGGGCCTAGGGCAGGAAAACATTCAGTACTTC | CASREGLGQENIQYF
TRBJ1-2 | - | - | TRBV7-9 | TGTGCCAGCAGCTTAGCGCCAGGGGAGGGGAGGACTCCTGGCTACACCTTC | CASSLAPGEGRTPGYTF
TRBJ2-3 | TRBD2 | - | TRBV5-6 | TGTGCCAGCAGCTCCCTTGGGGGACTAGCGGGGGGGCCCCCAGATACGCAGTATTTT | CASSSLGGLAGGPPDTQYF
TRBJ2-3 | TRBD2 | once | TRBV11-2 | TGTGCCAGCAGCTTGGGGGCGGGAGGGCTGGCAGATACGCAGTATTTT | CASSLGAGGLADTQYF
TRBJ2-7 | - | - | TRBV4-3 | TGCGCCAGCAGCCAAGATCGGGATCCAGGGACCTACGAGCAGTACTTC | CASSQDRDPGTYEQYF
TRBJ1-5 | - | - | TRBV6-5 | TGTGCCAGCAGTTACGGTGTCAATCAGCCCCAGCATTTT | CASSYGVNQPQHF
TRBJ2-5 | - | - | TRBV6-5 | TGTGCCAGCAGGCTACCTAATGAAGAGACCCAGTACTTC | CASRLPNEETQYF
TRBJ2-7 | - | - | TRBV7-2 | TGTGCCAGCAGCTTAAATGGACTCTCCTACGAGCAGTACTTC | CASSLNGLSYEQYF
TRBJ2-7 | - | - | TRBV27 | TGTGCCAGCAGTTTATCCGGCAGGGACGAGCAGTACTTC | CASSLSGRDEQYF
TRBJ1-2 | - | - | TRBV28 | TGTGCCAGCAGCCAACTTGCTAACTATGGCTACACCTTC | CASSQLANYGYTF
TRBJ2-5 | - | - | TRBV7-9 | TGTGCCAGCAGCTTAGGTGGCAGCCAAGAGACCCAGTACTTC | CASSLGGSQETQYF
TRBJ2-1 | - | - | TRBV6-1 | TGTGCCAGCAGTGTGGACGTACCCCTTGTGCCCTACAATGAGCAGTTCTTC | CASSVDVPLVPYNEQFF
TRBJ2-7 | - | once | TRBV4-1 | TGCGCCAGCAGCCAAGAAATCGGCTCATGGGGCGAGCAGTACTTC | CASSQEIGSWGEQYF
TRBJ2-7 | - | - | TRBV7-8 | TGTGCCAGCAGCTTGGGGTCGGGAAACTCCTACGAGCAGTACTTC | CASSLGSGNSYEQYF
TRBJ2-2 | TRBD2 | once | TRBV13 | TGTGCCAGCAGCTTGCTCGGGACTAGCGGCACCGGGGAGCTGTTTTTT | CASSLLGTSGTGELFF
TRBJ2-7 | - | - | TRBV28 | TGTGCCAGCAGTTTTGGAGGGATGGACGAGCAGTACTTC | CASSFGGMDEQYF
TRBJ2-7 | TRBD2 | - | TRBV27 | TGTGCCAGCAGTTTAGCTCGGACTAGCGGACCCTACGAGCAGTACTTC | CASSLARTSGPYEQYF
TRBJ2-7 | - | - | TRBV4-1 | TGCGCCAGCAGCCAAGCGGGGCAATACGAGCAGTACTTC | CASSQAGQYEQYF
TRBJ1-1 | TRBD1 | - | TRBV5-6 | TGTGCCAGCAGGACAGGGGGCCTTGGTGAAGCTTTCTTT | CASRTGGLGEAFF
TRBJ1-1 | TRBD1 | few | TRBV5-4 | TGTGCCAGCAGCTCGACAGGGGCTACTGAAGCTTTCTTT | CASSSTGATEAFF
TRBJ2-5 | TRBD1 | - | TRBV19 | TGTGCCAGTAGTATCGGGGACAGGGAGCAAGAGACCCAGTACTTC | CASSIGDREQETQYF
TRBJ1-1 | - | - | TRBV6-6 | TGTGCCAGCAGTTACCCGGGAAACACTGAAGCTTTCTTT | CASSYPGNTEAFF
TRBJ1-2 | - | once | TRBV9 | TGTGCCAGCAGCGTAGCACAGGGCGACTATGGCTACACCTTC | CASSVAQGDYGYTF
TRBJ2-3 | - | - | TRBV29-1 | TGCAGCGTTGAAGACACGGGGGCCCCGCATGGTACGCAGTATTTT | CSVEDTGAPHGTQYF
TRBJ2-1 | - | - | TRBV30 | TGTGCCTGGAGTGGCCGGTACAATGAGCAGTTCTTC | CAWSGRYNEQFF
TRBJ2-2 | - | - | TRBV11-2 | TGTGCCAGCAGCTTAGGGTGGGGAGACACCGGGGAGCTGTTTTTT | CASSLGWGDTGELFF
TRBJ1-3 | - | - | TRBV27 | TGTGCCAGCAGTTTATTGGGCGCGGAAGGAAACACCATATATTTT | CASSLLGAEGNTIYF
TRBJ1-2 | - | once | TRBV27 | TGTGCCAGCAGCCCGGTTGCGGGCGCGATCGCCTATGGCTACACCTTC | CASSPVAGAIAYGYTF
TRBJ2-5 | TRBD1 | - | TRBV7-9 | TGTGCCAGCAGCCCACTCCCCGGACAGGAACAAGAGACCCAGTACTTC | CASSPLPGQEQETQYF
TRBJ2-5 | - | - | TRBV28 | TGTGCCAGCAGTCCTCGGACGGTACTAGCTTCAGAGACCCAGTACTTC | CASSPRTVLASETQYF
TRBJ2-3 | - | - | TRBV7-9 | TGTGCCAGCAGCCCCCCCCACGATACGCAGTATTTT | CASSPPHDTQYF
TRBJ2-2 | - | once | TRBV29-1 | TGCAGCGTTGTATCTGGGGCCAACACCGGGGAGCTGTTTTTT | CSVVSGANTGELFF
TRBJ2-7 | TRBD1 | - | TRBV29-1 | TGCAGCACGACAGGGCAAGACTCCTACGAGCAGTACTTC | CSTTGQDSYEQYF
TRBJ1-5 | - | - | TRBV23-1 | TGCGCCAGCAGCCCAACAGGACTCAATCAGCCCCAGCATTTT | CASSPTGLNQPQHF
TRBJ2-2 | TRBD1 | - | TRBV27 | TGTGCCAGCAGTTTATTGGGACAGACCGGGGAGCTGTTTTTT | CASSLLGQTGELFF
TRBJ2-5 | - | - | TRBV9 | TGTGCCAGCAGCCCCCCATACGGCGGGCAAGAGACCCAGTACTTC | CASSPPYGGQETQYF